This T cell receptor (beta chain) came from a study of T-cell memory formation after mild COVID-19. The overall study: Clusters of TCRs were largely donor specific.

In the case of this clonotype: Its antigen is as yet unknown.

The study, taken as a whole, reports: Clones that contracted clustered mainly in CM and EM if CD4+ and in EMRA if CD8+. Pre-infection memory harbored some responding clones, suggesting cross-reactive memory joined. Clones that shrank (day 15 to 85) were balanced CD4/CD8, whereas later expanders leaned CD4+.

The CDR3 spans 17 residues. From germline, CDR1 is SGHRS and CDR2 YFSETQ. Trimming pared 2 bases from V and 4 bases from J, leaving 22 bases between. From the 5' RACE reads, TCRdb called clonotypes with MiXCR, one entry per CDR3 protein. In the table there are 350,000 to 450,000 distinct CDR3 sequences, 15% to 20% of which are singletons. This sequence originates from an adult woman who had mild COVID-19 (a few samples of this study predate the infection). Cell type and time point are not known. The chain couples TRBV5-1 to TRBJ2-7, with D perhaps matching TRBD1 (6 bases). The sample was PBMCs or a T cell subset sorted from them (not recorded which). The CDR3 DNA reads TGCGCCAGCAGCTTAATCTGGGAGCCAGGGGATGCTTACGAGCAGTACTTC. Translating gives CASSLIWEPGDAYEQYF.